This T cell receptor beta chain was found in a study of T cells in Graves' hyperthyroidism and ophthalmopathy. This clonotype has just a few counts. The CDR3 runs to 13 residues. Trimming pared 2 bases from V and 2 bases from J, leaving 8 bases between. Germline V gene lookup returns CDR1 DFQATT and CDR2 SNEGSKA (reference sequence). RNA transcripts yielded amplified TCR beta CDR3 regions. TCR CDR3 regions were first amplified by RT-PCR with HTBI primers. MiXCR, run by TCRdb on the multiplex PCR reads, gives a single entry per CDR3 protein. The data contain approximately 610,000 distinct CDR3 sequences, under 15% of them singletons.

The V and J genes are TRBV20-1 and TRBJ2-3; D gene unclear. The receptor was derived from a woman in her thirties or forties with Graves' ophthalmopathy. The material sequenced was blood. CDR3 sequence reads: CSARKGNTDTQYF. CDR3 nucleotides: TGCAGTGCTAGAAAGGGAAACACAGATACGCAGTATTTT.